Below, 11 T cell receptor beta chains from the same sample are listed, as sequenced in a study of blood T cell repertoires in COVID-19. Sequencing used immunoSEQ multiplex PCR; TCRdb keeps in-frame clones, though not all of them. This table holds some 150,000 clones, about nine tenths found once. The sequenced material came from peripheral blood. The receptors were sampled from a woman aged 45 to 65 with acute or convalescent COVID-19.

The chain uses TRBV19 and TRBJ1-2; TRBD1 matches 8 bases. This CDR3 is 13 amino acids long. The junction had 5 bases not matched to a gene; V was cut back by 7 bases and J by 4 bases. Germline V gene sequence: CDR1 LNHDA, CDR2 SQIVND (reference sequence). The CDR3, as DNA: TGTGCCAGTAATATCGGGACAGGCTATGGCTACACCTTC. It is translated as CASNIGTGYGYTF.

This clone showed up just once. The rearrangement uses TRBV10-3 and TRBJ2-3, with TRBD2 matching 12 bases. Trimming took 6 bases from V and 6 from J; bases not matched to a gene: 4. CDR1 and CDR2 (germline): ENHRY, SYGVKD. There are 14 residues in the CDR3. This CDR3 reads CAIREGLAGDTQYF. The CDR3 nucleotides read TGTGCCATCAGGGAGGGACTAGCGGGCGATACGCAGTATTTT.

The chain is built from TRBV11-3 and TRBJ1-4; D gene ambiguous. V shed 1 base and J shed 7 bases, with 4 bases lying between them. This CDR3 contains 12 residues. CDR1 is SGHNT, CDR2 YENEEA, per germline. CDR3 nucleotide sequence: TGTGCCAGCAGCTTAGGGAGTGAAAAACTGTTTTTT. Translating gives CASSLGSEKLFF.

The V gene is TRBV4-2, the J gene TRBJ1-4; 7 positions agree with TRBD1. Germline V gene lookup returns CDR1 LGHNA and CDR2 YNFKEQ. This CDR3 is built from 15 residues. Trimming at V came to 5 bases and at J to 3 bases, leaving 6 bases not matched to a gene. As DNA, the CDR3 is TGTGCCAGCAGCGCCCGACAGGGCTCTAATGAAAAACTGTTTTTT. Protein sequence: CASSARQGSNEKLFF.

The J gene is TRBJ2-5, the V gene TRBV5-8; 9 bases match TRBD2. V shed 2 bases and J 5 bases; nucleotides not matched to a gene: 7. This CDR3 contains 15 residues. Germline V gene sequence: CDR1 SGHTS, CDR2 YDEGEE. CDR3 coding DNA: TGTGCCAGCAGCTTTGGCGGGAGGGTGTCGGAGACCCAGTACTTC. As protein: CASSFGGRVSETQYF.

This chain joins TRBV11-2 and TRBJ1-2; D is uncertain. This CDR3 comprises 15 residues. V lost 5 bases, J lost 6 bases, and 19 bases lay in between. The germline V gene encodes CDR1 SGHAT and CDR2 FQNNGV. CDR3 nucleotide sequence: TGTGCCAGCAGCGACATCCCTCGTCGTATTGATGGCTACACCTTC. Its protein is CASSDIPRRIDGYTF.

This clone occurred a few times. J is TRBJ1-2 and V is TRBV2, with D unresolved. Germline CDR1 is SNHLY and CDR2 is FYNNEI. This CDR3 has 14 residues. Trimming stripped 7 bases from V and 0 bases from J, with 12 bases between. In nucleotides, the CDR3 is TGTGCCAGCACTCCCTGGGGAGCTAACTATGGCTACACCTTC. Residues: CASTPWGANYGYTF.

The chain links TRBV5-1 to TRBJ2-2, with 7 bases that match TRBD1. V dropped 0 bases and J dropped 6; count of bases not matched to a gene: 8. Germline CDR1 and CDR2: SGHRS and YFSETQ. The CDR3 is 16 amino acids. Here the CDR3 DNA reads TGCGCCAGCAGCTTGGACAGGGGCAATGTAGCCGGGGAGCTGTTTTTT. Translating gives CASSLDRGNVAGELFF.

This chain links TRBV11-3 with TRBJ2-7; possibly TRBD1 for D (5 bases). Trimming removed 2 bases from V and 5 bases from J, with 10 bases in between. Germline assignment: CDR1 SGHNT and CDR2 YENEEA. The CDR3 covers 13 residues. Written as DNA, the CDR3 is TGTGCCAGCAGCTTACAGGGATTCGACGAGCAGTACTTC. Translated: CASSLQGFDEQYF.

V and J are TRBV10-2 and TRBJ2-1, with 8 bases lining up with TRBD1. CDR3 size: 15 residues. V shed 6 bases and J 7 bases; nucleotides not matched to a gene: 11. Germline lookup yields CDR1 WSHSY and CDR2 SAAADI. CDR3 in DNA: TGCGCCAGCAGGATCCGGGGACAGGCGGTGAATGAGCAGTTCTTC. It yields the protein CASRIRGQAVNEQFF.

J is TRBJ1-1 and V is TRBV6-5, with 9 positions matching TRBD1. The CDR3 sequence is 15 residues long. J lost 1 base, V lost 2 bases, and 2 bases had no gene match. Germline CDR1 MNHEY, CDR2 SVGAGI. CDR3: CASSYQQGANTEAFF. Written as DNA, the CDR3 is TGTGCCAGCAGTTACCAACAGGGGGCGAACACTGAAGCTTTCTTT.